Listed below are T cell receptor beta chains from one sample, sequenced in a study of T-cell reconstitution after alpha-beta-depleted transplantation in children. Using its own MiXCR run on the PCR reads, TCRdb lists one record per CDR3 protein. The table includes about 830,000 distinct CDR3 sequences, roughly 15% detected once. The sample in question was PBMCs, mostly from graft donor cells, obtained 360 days after TCRalphabeta/CD19-depleted stem cell transplant. The receptors stem from a male patient between 5 and 17 years old who had a stem cell transplant for acute lymphoblastic leukemia, so the T cells may come from the graft donor. The CDR3 runs from the conserved cysteine through the conserved F or W. The D gene is left open where the match is weak. Size tells how often a clone was seen (once, few, many) or the class of an expanded clone, and some rows leave it out.

CDR3 DNA	CDR3 protein	V gene	J gene	clone size	D gene
TGCAGCGTTGCCCACATAGGGGCAGGTGATACGCAGTATTTT	CSVAHIGAGDTQYF	TRBV29-1	TRBJ2-3	many	-
TGTGCCAGTAGTATAGAACTTTCGACAGGTAGCAATCAGCCCCAGCATTTT	CASSIELSTGSNQPQHF	TRBV19	TRBJ1-5	-	-
TGTGCCAGCAATACGGACAGTCTGCGGACCCAGTACTTC	CASNTDSLRTQYF	TRBV6-1	TRBJ2-5	-	-
TGTGCCAGCAAAGGTCGTATCTTAAGGGACACAGATACGCAGTATTTT	CASKGRILRDTDTQYF	TRBV7-2	TRBJ2-3	few	-
TGTGCCAGCAGTTTCTCGGGTCGGAGCGTCTACGAGCAGTACTTC	CASSFSGRSVYEQYF	TRBV12-3/TRBV12-4	TRBJ2-7	many	-
TGTGCCACCTTTCCGGGAGACTTTGGGACCTACAATGAGCAGTTCTTC	CATFPGDFGTYNEQFF	TRBV7-9	TRBJ2-1	-	-
TGCGCCAGCAGCGCGCGGGGGACAGACAGCCTCCACTTT	CASSARGTDSLHF	TRBV5-1	TRBJ1-6	-	TRBD1
TGTGCCAGCAGCTCCCCACGCAGGGGCTTGTACGAGCAGTACTTC	CASSSPRRGLYEQYF	TRBV11-2	TRBJ2-7	few	-
TGCGCCAGCAGCCCTCTAAGTGCTCCCGTGAGGGGTTACAATCAGCCCCAGCATTTT	CASSPLSAPVRGYNQPQHF	TRBV4-1	TRBJ1-5	few	-
TGCGCCAGCAGCTTGGTACTAGGTACCACCGGGGAGCTGTTTTTT	CASSLVLGTTGELFF	TRBV5-1	TRBJ2-2	few	-
TGTGCCTGGATTCCACGAATTCGGGACACCATATATTTT	CAWIPRIRDTIYF	TRBV30	TRBJ1-3	-	-
TGTGCCAGCAGGGTGCGACCCGCCGGGGAGCTGTTTTTT	CASRVRPAGELFF	TRBV2	TRBJ2-2	-	-